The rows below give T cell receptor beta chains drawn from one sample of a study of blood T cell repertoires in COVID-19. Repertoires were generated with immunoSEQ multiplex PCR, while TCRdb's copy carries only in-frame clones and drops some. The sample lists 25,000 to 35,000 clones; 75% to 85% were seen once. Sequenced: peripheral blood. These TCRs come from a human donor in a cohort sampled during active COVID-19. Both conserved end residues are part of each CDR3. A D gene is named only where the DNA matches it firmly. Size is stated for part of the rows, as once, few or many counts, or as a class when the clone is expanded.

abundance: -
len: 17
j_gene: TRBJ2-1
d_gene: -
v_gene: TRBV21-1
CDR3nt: TGTGCCAGCAGCAAAGGGGCCCTGGGACAGCCCAATGATGAGCAGTTCTTC
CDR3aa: CASSKGALGQPNDEQFF

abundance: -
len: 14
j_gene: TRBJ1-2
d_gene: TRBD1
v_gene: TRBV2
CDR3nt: TGTGCCAGCAGGACACAGGGGGCGGACTATGGCTACACCTTC
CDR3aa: CASRTQGADYGYTF

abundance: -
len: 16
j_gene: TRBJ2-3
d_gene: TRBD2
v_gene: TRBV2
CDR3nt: TGTGCCAGCAGGAGTAGCGGGGAGATTAGCACAGATACGCAGTATTTT
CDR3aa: CASRSSGEISTDTQYF

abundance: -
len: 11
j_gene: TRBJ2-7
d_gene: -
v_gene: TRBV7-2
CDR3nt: TGTGCCAGCAGCTCGCAGTACGAGCAGTACTTC
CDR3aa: CASSSQYEQYF

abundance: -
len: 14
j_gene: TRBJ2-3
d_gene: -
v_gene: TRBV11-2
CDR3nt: TGTGCCAGCTCGAACAGGTTTGGGGCAGATACGCAGTATTTT
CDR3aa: CASSNRFGADTQYF

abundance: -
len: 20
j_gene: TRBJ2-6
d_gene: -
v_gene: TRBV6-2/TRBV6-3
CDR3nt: TGTGCCAGCAGTGTCTCTCCCGTATGGGGGGGGGCCTCTGGGGCCAACGTCCTGACTTTC
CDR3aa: CASSVSPVWGGASGANVLTF

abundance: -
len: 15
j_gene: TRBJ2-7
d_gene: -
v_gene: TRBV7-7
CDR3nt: TGTGCTAGCAGCTTAGCGTGGGGGCCCAACTACGAGCAGTACTTC
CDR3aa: CASSLAWGPNYEQYF

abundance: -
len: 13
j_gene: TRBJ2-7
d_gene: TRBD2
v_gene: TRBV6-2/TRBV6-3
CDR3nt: TGTGCCAGCAGTTATCCGGGGGGGTACGAGCAGTACTTC
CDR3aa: CASSYPGGYEQYF

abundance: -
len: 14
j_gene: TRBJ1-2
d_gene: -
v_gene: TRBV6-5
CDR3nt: TGTGCCAGCAGTTACACAGGTCCCGGGGGAGGCTACACCTTC
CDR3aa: CASSYTGPGGGYTF

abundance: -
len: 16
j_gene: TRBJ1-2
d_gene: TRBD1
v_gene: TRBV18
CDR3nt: TGTGCCAGCTCACGCAATACCGGGACAGGGGCGGATGGCTACACCTTC
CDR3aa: CASSRNTGTGADGYTF

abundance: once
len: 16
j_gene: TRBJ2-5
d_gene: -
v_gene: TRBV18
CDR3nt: TGTGCCAGCTCACCCCTGCAGGGGCCGGGCCAAGAGACCCAGTACTTC
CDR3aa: CASSPLQGPGQETQYF

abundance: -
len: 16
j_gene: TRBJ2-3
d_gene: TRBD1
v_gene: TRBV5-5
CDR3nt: TGTGCCAGCAGACTAAGACAGGGGGTGGTCACAGATACGCAGTATTTT
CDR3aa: CASRLRQGVVTDTQYF

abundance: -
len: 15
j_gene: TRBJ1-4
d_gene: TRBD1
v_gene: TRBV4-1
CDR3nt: TGCGCCACCTCGCTACATGGGACAGGATCAGAAAAACTGTTTTTT
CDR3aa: CATSLHGTGSEKLFF

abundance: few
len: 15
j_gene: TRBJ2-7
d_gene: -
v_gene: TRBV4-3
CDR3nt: TGCGCCAGCAGCCAAGTACGAGCTAGCTCCTACGAGCAGTACTTC
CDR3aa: CASSQVRASSYEQYF

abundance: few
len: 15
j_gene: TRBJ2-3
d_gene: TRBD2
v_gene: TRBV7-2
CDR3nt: TGTGCCAGCAGGTTAGCGGGGCGCTCCGGAGATACGCAGTATTTT
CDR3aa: CASRLAGRSGDTQYF

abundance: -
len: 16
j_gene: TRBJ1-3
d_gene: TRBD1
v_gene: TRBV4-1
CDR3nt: TGCGCCAGCAGCCAAGTAGGGACAGGGGGCAAAAACACCATATATTTT
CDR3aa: CASSQVGTGGKNTIYF

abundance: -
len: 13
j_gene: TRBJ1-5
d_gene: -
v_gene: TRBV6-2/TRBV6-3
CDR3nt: TGTGCCAGCAGTCACGACTCTTCTTGGCCCCAGCATTTT
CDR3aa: CASSHDSSWPQHF